Listed here are 8 T cell receptor beta chains from one sample, sequenced in a study of blood T cell repertoires in COVID-19. The data were produced by immunoSEQ multiplex PCR, yet TCRdb's version contains in-frame clones alone and is incomplete. This table has roughly 200,000 clones, more than 75% appearing once. The specimen sequenced was peripheral blood. The receptor set was obtained from a man between 60 and 75 years old with acute or convalescent COVID-19.

The V and J genes are TRBV5-4 and TRBJ1-3, with 7 bases that match TRBD1. There are 16 residues in the CDR3. Germline CDR1 reads SGHNT; CDR2 reads YYREEE (reference sequence). J was trimmed by 0 bases and V by 0 bases; bases with no gene match: 3. The CDR3, as DNA: TGTGCCAGCAGCTTGGGGGACAGAGGCTCTGGAAACACCATATATTTT. Residues: CASSLGDRGSGNTIYF.

This clone was picked up one time. The V and J genes are TRBV5-1 and TRBJ2-7; TRBD1 aligns across 11 bases. Trimming removed 3 bases from V and 3 bases from J; junction bases left unmatched: 8. The CDR3 runs to 16 residues. Germline CDR1 SGHRS, CDR2 YFSETQ. CDR3 in amino acids: CASSWGDRGTLYEQYF. In nucleotides, the CDR3 is TGCGCCAGCAGCTGGGGGGACAGGGGGACCCTCTACGAGCAGTACTTC. The whole variable domain, filled in from reference TRBV5-1 and TRBJ2-7, reads KAGVTQTPRYLIKTRGQQVTLSCSPISGHRSVSWYQQTPGQGLQFLFEYFSETQRNKGNFPGRFSGRQFSNSRSEMNVSTLELGDSALYLCASSWGDRGTLYEQYFGPGTRLTVT.

The rearrangement links TRBV3-1 (or the pseudogene TRBV3-2) to TRBJ2-1; 11 bases are a match to TRBD2. This CDR3 contains 17 residues. Losses at the gene ends were 4 bases for V and 6 bases for J; bases not matched to a gene: 11. Germline CDR1 is LGHDT and CDR2 is YNNKEL (reference sequence). CDR3 sequence: CASSRDSLAGALNEQFF. CDR3 nucleotides: TGTGCCAGCAGCCGAGATTCACTAGCGGGGGCCCTCAATGAGCAGTTCTTC.

This sequence joins TRBV4-2 and TRBJ1-2, with 10 bases that match TRBD1. Germline-derived CDR1 and CDR2 are LGHNA and YNFKEQ. CDR3 length: 16 residues. Unmatched junction bases numbered 2, after V lost 1 base and J lost 0 bases. CDR3 in amino acids: CASSQAGTGANYGYTF. The CDR3, as DNA: TGTGCCAGCAGCCAAGCAGGGACAGGGGCTAACTATGGCTACACCTTC.

V and J are TRBV6-6 and TRBJ2-3, with TRBD1 matching over 11 bases. After removal of 5 bases from V and 3 bases from J, the junction contained 4 bases not matched to a gene. CDR1 is MNHNY and CDR2 is SVGAGI in the germline V gene (reference sequence). CDR3 length: 15 residues. DNA of the CDR3: TGTGCCAGCAGTCCGGGACAGGGGGTTACAGATACGCAGTATTTT. The encoded protein is CASSPGQGVTDTQYF.

This chain links TRBV5-8 with TRBJ2-6; D gene ambiguous. Deletions cut 0 bases from V and 0 bases from J, with 7 bases between. The germline V gene has CDR1 SGHTS and CDR2 YDEGEE. The CDR3 runs 16 residues. The CDR3 DNA follows: TGTGCCAGCAGCTTGGTGGCCAGCTCTGGGGCCAACGTCCTGACTTTC. Amino acids: CASSLVASSGANVLTF.

The rearrangement links TRBV9 to TRBJ2-7; perhaps TRBD2 as D (6 bases). The CDR3 runs 13 residues. The germline V gene encodes CDR1 SGDLS and CDR2 YYNGEE. V dropped 5 bases and J dropped 3 bases, with 12 bases sitting between them. CDR3 in amino acids: CASSGTGGYEQYF. The CDR3 DNA follows: TGTGCCAGCAGTGGGACCGGGGGCTACGAGCAGTACTTC.

This clone was seen a handful of times. This rearrangement joins TRBV27 to TRBJ1-3; 9 nucleotides match TRBD1. The germline gives CDR1 MNHEY, CDR2 SMNVEV (reference sequence). V dropped 4 bases and J dropped 5; count of bases not matched to a gene: 6. The CDR3 runs to 15 residues. The CDR3: CASSSTGTGRNTIYF. The CDR3 DNA reads TGTGCCAGCAGTTCCACCGGGACAGGGAGAAACACCATATATTTT.